These 13 T cell receptor beta chains share one sample of origin, sequenced in a study of vaccination effects on CD4 cells after COVID-19 (dated by TCRdb to about 2022). In the ViraFEST assay, PBMC were stimulated with viral peptide pools, and TCR sequencing was then used to find antigen-specific CD4+ T cell clonotypes based on their expansion. After 10 to 11 days of culture, CD4+ T cells were isolated with the EasySep CD4+ T cell isolation kit. Convalescent patients had PCR-confirmed SARS-CoV-2 infection between March and December 2020, before Alpha, Beta and Delta variants emerged in the United States. These receptors' targets are unknown. Libraries were made using the immunoSEQ multiplex PCR assay. TCRdb mirrors the immuneACCESS table, restricted to in-frame sequences. Some clones are absent from its copies; in checked studies, under half trace to an unresolved V gene, and the reason for the others is unknown. For this sample there are fewer than 40,000 clones; just over 70% appear just once. The ten largest make up about 29% of the sample.

Sample: CD4+ T cells from PBMCs cultured with a peptide pool, taken before COVID-19 vaccination. The receptors shown here come from a human donor who had a prior SARS-CoV-2 infection.

Only a few counts were recorded for this clone. The chain links TRBV18 to TRBJ2-3; D gene ambiguous. The CDR3 has 11 residues. The V and J ends lost 3 bases and 10 bases respectively, with 8 bases between them. Germline CDR1 KGHSH, CDR2 LQKENI. The CDR3 DNA reads as TGTGCCAGCTCACCCACAAGGGCGCAGTATTTT. Translating gives CASSPTRAQYF.

V gene TRBV13 combines with J gene TRBJ2-2; 8 bases align to TRBD2. From germline, CDR1 is PRHDT and CDR2 FYEKMQ (reference sequence). CDR3 length equals 16 residues. Trimming at V came to 5 bases and at J to 5 bases, leaving 10 bases not matched to a gene. In DNA form, the CDR3 reads TGTGCCAGCAGCCCCCGCCTGGCGGGAGGTACCGGGGAGCTGTTTTTT. Its translation is CASSPRLAGGTGELFF.

The chain employs TRBV19 and TRBJ2-7, with 9 nucleotides matching TRBD2. In germline, CDR1 is LNHDA, CDR2 SQIVND (reference sequence). This CDR3 has 14 amino acids. V trimming: 4 bases; J trimming: 7 bases; junction bases outside the gene matches: 8. Here the CDR3 DNA reads TGTGCCAGTAGTACGACCCGTAGCGGGGGAGAGCAGTACTTC. Its translation is CASSTTRSGGEQYF.

The chain joins TRBV15 to TRBJ1-3, with D unclear. Germline V gene sequence: CDR1 LNHNV, CDR2 YYDKDF (reference sequence). V dropped 0 bases and J dropped 1 base, with 7 bases sitting between them. The CDR3 length is 15 residues. The CDR3 DNA reads as TGTGCCACCAGCAGAGATCAAATGTCTGGAAACACCATATATTTT. Protein: CATSRDQMSGNTIYF.

V is TRBV27 and J is TRBJ1-2; 7 nucleotides line up with TRBD1. This CDR3 region has 16 residues. Per germline, CDR1 MNHEY and CDR2 SMNVEV (reference sequence). V was pared by 2 bases and J by 4 bases, with 10 bases of the junction left unmatched. Here the CDR3 DNA reads TGTGCCAGCAGTTTACTCTCACAGGGGCTTATCTATGGCTACACCTTC. Its protein is CASSLLSQGLIYGYTF.

This chain uses TRBV4-3 with TRBJ1-2; TRBD1 matches 7 bases. J gave up 4 bases and V 1 base, and 12 bases lay outside the gene matches. CDR1 LGHNA and CDR2 YSLEER come from the germline V gene. The CDR3 is made up of 17 amino acids. Here the CDR3 reads CASSQALEGAPLYGYTF. The CDR3 DNA reads TGCGCCAGCAGCCAAGCCCTGGAGGGGGCCCCTCTCTATGGCTACACCTTC.

V gene TRBV6-5 combines with J gene TRBJ1-5, with a tentative D call TRBD1 (6 bases). Germline assignment: CDR1 MNHEY and CDR2 SVGAGI. The germline V and J ends were trimmed by 8 bases and 2 bases, with 13 bases remaining between them. The CDR3 runs 14 residues. The CDR3 reads CASWRGAGNQPQHF. DNA for the CDR3: TGTGCCAGCTGGAGGGGGGCTGGCAATCAGCCCCAGCATTTT.

This clone has a handful of counts. The chain joins TRBV7-8 to TRBJ2-7, with 10 bases lining up with TRBD2. Germline CDR1 SGHVS, CDR2 FQNEAQ. The CDR3 loop spans 16 amino acids. The V and J ends lost 5 bases and 2 bases, in that order; junction bases with no gene match: 9. Written as DNA, the CDR3 is TGTGCCAGCAGCCGTCTTAGCGGGGGGTCTCCCTACGAGCAGTACTTC. It encodes CASSRLSGGSPYEQYF.

Only a few counts were recorded for this clone. CDR3 amino acids: CATKTQGSNYGYTF. The DNA for the CDR3 is TGTGCCACCAAAACACAGGGTTCTAACTATGGCTACACCTTC. The gene calls are TRBV6-6 and TRBJ1-2, with D possibly TRBD1 on 6 matching bases. Germline V gene sequence: CDR1 MNHNY, CDR2 SVGAGI (reference sequence). Trimming took off 10 bases at V and 0 bases at J, with 15 bases between the two ends. The CDR3 spans 14 residues.

The V call is TRBV27, the J call TRBJ1-4; weak D call: TRBD1 (5 bases). Trimming stripped 3 bases from V and 8 bases from J, with 13 bases between. The CDR3 is 14 residues long. Germline loops: CDR1 MNHEY, CDR2 SMNVEV (reference sequence). CDR3 DNA: TGTGCCAGCAGTTTTCAAGGGGCTGGGGAAAAACTGTTTTTT. Its translation: CASSFQGAGEKLFF.

The chain employs TRBV4-2 and TRBJ1-2; TRBD1 might be the D (5 bases). This CDR3 is 15 amino acids long. Trimming cost V 0 bases and J 4 bases, with 12 bases left between them. Per germline, CDR1 LGHNA and CDR2 YNFKEQ. CDR3 nucleotides: TGTGCCAGCAGCCAAGATAGGGGACGGATCTATGGCTACACCTTC. Translated: CASSQDRGRIYGYTF.

V and J are TRBV3-1 (or the pseudogene TRBV3-2) and TRBJ2-1; D is undetermined. Germline V CDR1 and CDR2: LGHDT, YNNKEL (reference sequence). Trimming pared 4 bases from V and 4 bases from J, leaving 11 bases between. The CDR3 covers 14 residues. The CDR3 coding sequence is TGTGCCAGCAGCCTCGGTAGGGCATACAATGAGCAGTTCTTC. Translated: CASSLGRAYNEQFF.

The genes are TRBV14 and TRBJ2-7, with TRBD1 as a possible D gene (6 bases). The germline V gene has CDR1 SGHDN and CDR2 FVKESK. Trimming stripped 1 base from V and 2 bases from J, with 12 bases between. The CDR3 runs to 15 residues. CDR3 DNA sequence: TGTGCCAGCAGCCAAGGACAGGCCGACACCTACGAGCAGTACTTC. Translation gives CASSQGQADTYEQYF.